This entry describes one T cell receptor beta chain. This entry belongs to a study of T cell responses to AZD1222 COVID-19 vaccine. CDR1 is SGHTA, CDR2 FQGNSA, per germline. The CDR3 runs to 14 residues. V lost 2 bases to trimming and J lost 7 bases, with 9 bases between them. Some clones are missing from TCRdb's copy, which holds only in-frame ones; the method was immunoSEQ multiplex PCR. The data show under 150,000 clones, around 90% seen once. This specimen consisted of peripheral blood, obtained 28 days after the second AZD1222 dose. The V gene is TRBV7-2, the J gene TRBJ1-6; no clear D gene. This receptor was obtained from an adult who received the AZD1222 COVID-19 vaccine. CDR3 in DNA: TGTGCCAGCAGCTTATGGGAAAAGAATTCACCCCTCCACTTT. As protein: CASSLWEKNSPLHF.